This is a list of T cell receptor beta chains from one sample in a study of CD8 T cells in ankylosing spondylitis. One entry per CDR3 protein, called by TCRdb with MiXCR from the 5' RACE reads. The sample consists of about 140,000 distinct CDR3 sequences, 7.3% of them appearing once. Material: blood, either unsorted or a sorted T cell fraction (not recorded which). Receptors were obtained from a female donor with ankylosing spondylitis or in good health (not recorded which). CDR3s include the opening cysteine and the closing phenylalanine or tryptophan. D genes are given only for firm matches. Part of the rows lack a size; the others show once, few, many or a class for expanded clones.

clone size: many
V gene: TRBV5-1
D gene: -
J gene: TRBJ1-4
CDR3 protein: CASSLAPVPNEKLFF
CDR3 DNA: TGCGCCAGCAGCTTGGCGCCAGTCCCTAATGAAAAACTGTTTTTT

clone size: -
V gene: TRBV12-3/TRBV12-4
D gene: -
J gene: TRBJ2-2
CDR3 protein: CASSPQGRTGELFF
CDR3 DNA: TGTGCCAGCAGTCCCCAGGGGAGGACCGGGGAGCTGTTTTTT

clone size: many
V gene: TRBV28
D gene: -
J gene: TRBJ1-4
CDR3 protein: CASSFGGTNEKLFF
CDR3 DNA: TGTGCCAGCAGTTTTGGAGGGACTAATGAAAAACTGTTTTTT

clone size: many
V gene: TRBV6-1
D gene: -
J gene: TRBJ2-2
CDR3 protein: CASSKARGSRPGELFF
CDR3 DNA: TGTGCCAGCAGTAAAGCCCGAGGGTCGAGGCCCGGGGAGCTGTTTTTT

clone size: many
V gene: TRBV5-1
D gene: TRBD2
J gene: TRBJ2-2
CDR3 protein: CASSSGTSGFTGELFF
CDR3 DNA: TGCGCCAGCAGCTCCGGGACTAGCGGGTTCACCGGGGAGCTGTTTTTT

clone size: many
V gene: TRBV20-1
D gene: -
J gene: TRBJ1-4
CDR3 protein: CSARDTETTEGMFF
CDR3 DNA: TGCAGTGCTAGAGATACCGAAACTACCGAAGGGATGTTTTTT

clone size: many
V gene: TRBV6-2/TRBV6-3
D gene: -
J gene: TRBJ1-6
CDR3 protein: CASSYVSEGNSPLHF
CDR3 DNA: TGTGCCAGCAGCTACGTATCCGAGGGAAATTCACCCCTCCACTTT

clone size: -
V gene: TRBV12-3/TRBV12-4
D gene: TRBD2
J gene: TRBJ2-1
CDR3 protein: CASRPSGLAGGDEQFF
CDR3 DNA: TGTGCCAGCAGACCCTCGGGGTTAGCGGGGGGCGATGAGCAGTTCTTC

clone size: -
V gene: TRBV7-9
D gene: -
J gene: TRBJ1-2
CDR3 protein: CASSLDGSYGYTF
CDR3 DNA: TGTGCCAGCAGCTTAGACGGGTCCTATGGCTACACCTTC

clone size: many
V gene: TRBV28
D gene: TRBD1
J gene: TRBJ2-7
CDR3 protein: CASSSFWETGSHEQYF
CDR3 DNA: TGTGCCAGCAGCAGTTTTTGGGAGACAGGGTCCCACGAGCAGTACTTC

clone size: many
V gene: TRBV6-1
D gene: -
J gene: TRBJ2-5
CDR3 protein: CAASGTMQGTQYF
CDR3 DNA: TGTGCCGCATCAGGGACGATGCAAGGGACCCAGTACTTC

clone size: many
V gene: TRBV5-6
D gene: -
J gene: TRBJ1-6
CDR3 protein: CASSLGGLDNSPLHF
CDR3 DNA: TGTGCCAGCAGCTTGGGGGGTCTCGATAATTCACCCCTCCACTTT

clone size: -
V gene: TRBV7-9
D gene: -
J gene: TRBJ1-1
CDR3 protein: CASSRTWEAFF
CDR3 DNA: TGTGCCAGCAGCCGGACATGGGAAGCTTTCTTT

clone size: many
V gene: TRBV9
D gene: -
J gene: TRBJ1-2
CDR3 protein: CASSVFSYGYTF
CDR3 DNA: TGTGCCAGCAGCGTATTCTCCTATGGCTACACCTTC

clone size: -
V gene: TRBV30
D gene: -
J gene: TRBJ1-3
CDR3 protein: CAWRSRTRSGNTIYF
CDR3 DNA: TGTGCCTGGCGATCGAGGACACGCTCTGGAAACACCATATATTTT

clone size: many
V gene: TRBV20-1
D gene: -
J gene: TRBJ1-2
CDR3 protein: CSARDLSSAYGYTF
CDR3 DNA: TGCAGTGCTAGAGATCTGAGCTCGGCCTATGGCTACACCTTC

clone size: many
V gene: TRBV11-2
D gene: -
J gene: TRBJ2-1
CDR3 protein: CASNTESSYNEQFF
CDR3 DNA: TGTGCCAGCAATACAGAAAGCTCCTACAATGAGCAGTTCTTC

clone size: many
V gene: TRBV9
D gene: TRBD2
J gene: TRBJ2-3
CDR3 protein: CASSPGLAGGQDTQYF
CDR3 DNA: TGTGCCAGCAGCCCAGGACTAGCGGGGGGGCAGGATACGCAGTATTTT

clone size: many
V gene: TRBV5-1
D gene: -
J gene: TRBJ1-1
CDR3 protein: CASSLAGGGGTEAFF
CDR3 DNA: TGCGCCAGCAGCTTGGCCGGAGGGGGGGGGACTGAAGCTTTCTTT

clone size: many
V gene: TRBV7-9
D gene: -
J gene: TRBJ1-4
CDR3 protein: CASSEGAGKEKLFF
CDR3 DNA: TGTGCCAGCAGCGAAGGGGCTGGGAAGGAAAAACTGTTTTTT

clone size: many
V gene: TRBV7-2
D gene: -
J gene: TRBJ1-1
CDR3 protein: CASSKDTNTEAFF
CDR3 DNA: TGTGCCAGCAGCAAGGACACCAACACTGAAGCTTTCTTT

clone size: few
V gene: TRBV12-2
D gene: -
J gene: TRBJ1-5
CDR3 protein: CASRLAGTNNQPQHF
CDR3 DNA: TGTGCAAGTCGCTTAGCGGGGACAAATAATCAGCCCCAGCATTTT

clone size: -
V gene: TRBV20-1
D gene: TRBD2
J gene: TRBJ2-1
CDR3 protein: CSARRGGPNNEQFF
CDR3 DNA: TGCAGTGCTAGACGGGGGGGGCCGAACAATGAGCAGTTCTTC

clone size: few
V gene: TRBV7-9
D gene: TRBD2
J gene: TRBJ2-1
CDR3 protein: CASSYGGAHNEQFF
CDR3 DNA: TGTGCCAGCTCATACGGGGGGGCTCATAATGAGCAGTTCTTC

clone size: once
V gene: TRBV2
D gene: -
J gene: TRBJ1-2
CDR3 protein: CASSDGRYGYTF
CDR3 DNA: TGTGCCAGCAGTGACGGCAGGTATGGCTACACCTTC

clone size: -
V gene: TRBV6-1
D gene: -
J gene: TRBJ2-7
CDR3 protein: CASCAVSGGTVSYEQYF
CDR3 DNA: TGTGCCAGCTGTGCAGTAAGTGGGGGAACTGTCTCCTACGAGCAGTACTTC

clone size: many
V gene: TRBV28
D gene: TRBD1
J gene: TRBJ1-5
CDR3 protein: CASSFRTGGVWNQPQHF
CDR3 DNA: TGTGCCAGCAGTTTTAGGACAGGGGGTGTGTGGAATCAGCCCCAGCATTTT

clone size: many
V gene: TRBV6-5
D gene: -
J gene: TRBJ2-3
CDR3 protein: CASSYSWGGASDTQYF
CDR3 DNA: TGTGCCAGCAGTTACTCTTGGGGGGGGGCCTCAGATACGCAGTATTTT

clone size: many
V gene: TRBV24-1
D gene: TRBD1
J gene: TRBJ2-1
CDR3 protein: CATSDRMGQGMFF
CDR3 DNA: TGTGCCACCAGTGACCGTATGGGACAGGGAATGTTCTTC

clone size: many
V gene: TRBV7-6
D gene: -
J gene: TRBJ2-7
CDR3 protein: CASSLGPTLREDEQYF
CDR3 DNA: TGTGCCAGCAGCTTAGGTCCGACCCTCAGGGAGGACGAGCAGTACTTC

clone size: many
V gene: TRBV5-1
D gene: TRBD1
J gene: TRBJ2-3
CDR3 protein: CASSLTGGMDTQYF
CDR3 DNA: TGCGCCAGCAGCTTGACAGGGGGGATGGATACGCAGTATTTT

clone size: many
V gene: TRBV7-9
D gene: -
J gene: TRBJ1-2
CDR3 protein: CASSFRPYGYTF
CDR3 DNA: TGTGCCAGCAGCTTCCGGCCCTATGGCTACACCTTC

clone size: many
V gene: TRBV20-1
D gene: TRBD1
J gene: TRBJ2-7
CDR3 protein: CSAKRTGGPHEQYF
CDR3 DNA: TGCAGTGCTAAGCGGACAGGGGGCCCCCACGAGCAGTACTTC

clone size: many
V gene: TRBV14
D gene: -
J gene: TRBJ1-2
CDR3 protein: CASSPGYGIFDGYTF
CDR3 DNA: TGTGCCAGCAGCCCAGGATACGGGATCTTTGATGGCTACACCTTC

clone size: many
V gene: TRBV12-3/TRBV12-4
D gene: TRBD1
J gene: TRBJ2-7
CDR3 protein: CASSSGQGAPEQYF
CDR3 DNA: TGTGCCAGCAGTTCGGGACAGGGGGCGCCCGAGCAGTACTTC

clone size: many
V gene: TRBV6-1
D gene: -
J gene: TRBJ1-1
CDR3 protein: CASREEVVNTEAFF
CDR3 DNA: TGTGCCAGCAGAGAAGAGGTGGTGAACACTGAAGCTTTCTTT

clone size: once
V gene: TRBV15
D gene: -
J gene: TRBJ2-3
CDR3 protein: CATSSGVSTDTQYF
CDR3 DNA: TGTGCCACCAGCAGTGGAGTTAGCACAGATACGCAGTATTTT

clone size: many
V gene: TRBV3-1
D gene: -
J gene: TRBJ1-6
CDR3 protein: CASSLGGAKNSPLHF
CDR3 DNA: TGTGCCAGCAGCCTCGGCGGAGCTAAAAATTCACCCCTCCACTTT

clone size: many
V gene: TRBV9
D gene: TRBD1
J gene: TRBJ1-1
CDR3 protein: CASSVGTGRMGTEAFF
CDR3 DNA: TGTGCCAGCAGCGTAGGGACAGGGAGGATGGGCACTGAAGCTTTCTTT

clone size: many
V gene: TRBV2
D gene: -
J gene: TRBJ1-2
CDR3 protein: CASSEDGGGYTF
CDR3 DNA: TGTGCCAGCAGTGAAGACGGGGGAGGCTACACCTTC

clone size: many
V gene: TRBV2
D gene: TRBD2
J gene: TRBJ2-7
CDR3 protein: CASLRGNGGYEQYF
CDR3 DNA: TGTGCCTCCCTTCGGGGGAACGGGGGGTACGAGCAGTACTTC

clone size: many
V gene: TRBV9
D gene: -
J gene: TRBJ2-3
CDR3 protein: CASSVGRPYTDTQYF
CDR3 DNA: TGTGCCAGCAGCGTAGGCAGGCCTTACACAGATACGCAGTATTTT

clone size: many
V gene: TRBV5-1
D gene: -
J gene: TRBJ1-1
CDR3 protein: CASSLAQGAQAFF
CDR3 DNA: TGCGCCAGCAGCTTGGCTCAGGGCGCTCAAGCTTTCTTT

clone size: many
V gene: TRBV20-1
D gene: -
J gene: TRBJ1-1
CDR3 protein: CSATYTTGNTEAFF
CDR3 DNA: TGCAGTGCTACTTACACTACAGGGAACACTGAAGCTTTCTTT

clone size: few
V gene: TRBV28
D gene: -
J gene: TRBJ2-7
CDR3 protein: CASSPFRGLGSYEQYF
CDR3 DNA: TGTGCCAGCAGCCCGTTCCGGGGTCTCGGATCCTACGAGCAGTACTTC

clone size: many
V gene: TRBV29-1
D gene: TRBD2
J gene: TRBJ2-1
CDR3 protein: CSVFSGGPYNEQFF
CDR3 DNA: TGCAGCGTGTTTAGCGGGGGGCCGTACAATGAGCAGTTCTTC

clone size: few
V gene: TRBV5-1
D gene: TRBD1
J gene: TRBJ2-5
CDR3 protein: CASSLTGVPQETQYF
CDR3 DNA: TGCGCCAGCAGCTTGACAGGGGTCCCGCAAGAGACCCAGTACTTC

clone size: many
V gene: TRBV12-3/TRBV12-4
D gene: TRBD1
J gene: TRBJ1-2
CDR3 protein: CASSRDRGYGYTF
CDR3 DNA: TGTGCCAGCAGCAGGGACAGGGGTTATGGCTACACCTTC

clone size: many
V gene: TRBV12-3/TRBV12-4
D gene: TRBD1
J gene: TRBJ2-2
CDR3 protein: CASRRTGFGNTGELFF
CDR3 DNA: TGTGCCAGCAGGCGGACAGGTTTCGGGAACACCGGGGAGCTGTTTTTT

clone size: many
V gene: TRBV7-9
D gene: TRBD2
J gene: TRBJ2-1
CDR3 protein: CASSPASGGFNEQFF
CDR3 DNA: TGTGCCAGCAGCCCAGCTAGCGGGGGGTTCAATGAGCAGTTCTTC

clone size: -
V gene: TRBV10-3
D gene: TRBD1
J gene: TRBJ1-6
CDR3 protein: CAIRQGVDSPLHF
CDR3 DNA: TGTGCCATCAGGCAGGGGGTGGATTCACCCCTCCACTTT

clone size: many
V gene: TRBV12-3/TRBV12-4
D gene: TRBD1
J gene: TRBJ1-2
CDR3 protein: CASSDVVDRGFHGYTF
CDR3 DNA: TGTGCCAGCAGTGACGTCGTGGACAGGGGATTCCATGGCTACACCTTC

clone size: few
V gene: TRBV4-2
D gene: -
J gene: TRBJ2-1
CDR3 protein: CASSQATGAYNEQFF
CDR3 DNA: TGTGCCAGCAGCCAAGCGACGGGGGCCTACAATGAGCAGTTCTTC

clone size: many
V gene: TRBV4-1
D gene: TRBD1
J gene: TRBJ1-1
CDR3 protein: CASSQDSTGTGGGNTEAFF
CDR3 DNA: TGCGCCAGCAGCCAAGATTCCACCGGGACAGGGGGCGGGAACACTGAAGCTTTCTTT

clone size: many
V gene: TRBV30
D gene: -
J gene: TRBJ2-2
CDR3 protein: CAWSGTAITGELFF
CDR3 DNA: TGTGCCTGGAGTGGCACGGCGATTACCGGGGAGCTGTTTTTT

clone size: many
V gene: TRBV12-3/TRBV12-4
D gene: TRBD2
J gene: TRBJ2-3
CDR3 protein: CASLTSGGRADTQYF
CDR3 DNA: TGTGCCAGCTTGACTAGCGGGGGGCGGGCAGATACGCAGTATTTT

clone size: many
V gene: TRBV7-2
D gene: TRBD2
J gene: TRBJ2-2
CDR3 protein: CASSALAGDTGELFF
CDR3 DNA: TGTGCCAGCAGCGCTCTAGCGGGGGACACCGGGGAGCTGTTTTTT

clone size: few
V gene: TRBV7-2
D gene: -
J gene: TRBJ1-1
CDR3 protein: CASSLAPVNTEAFF
CDR3 DNA: TGTGCCAGCAGCTTAGCTCCAGTGAACACTGAAGCTTTCTTT

clone size: many
V gene: TRBV12-3/TRBV12-4
D gene: -
J gene: TRBJ2-1
CDR3 protein: CASREDSYNEQFF
CDR3 DNA: TGTGCCAGCAGAGAAGACTCCTACAATGAGCAGTTCTTC